One and the same sample provided the 2 T cell receptor beta chains below, sequenced in a study of shared clonotypes between healthy human individuals (dated by TCRdb to 2020 to 2022). Receptor libraries were prepared by the immunoSEQ multiplex PCR assay. Not all clones reach the TCRdb copy of this immuneACCESS table, which keeps in-frame sequences only. Checked studies attribute under half of the gap to unresolved V genes and leave the rest unexplained. The sample has approximately 500,000 clones on record, 90% to 97% of them singletons. The ten largest make up about 0.054% of the sample. The sequencing sample was made of naive CD4+ T cells sorted from blood. The sample's cell subset or site label, in plain terms: CD45RA+ positively selected. These receptors all come from a woman in her twenties or thirties in good health.

This chain connects TRBV11-3 to TRBJ1-4; D is possibly TRBD1 (5 bases). The CDR3 has 15 residues. The germline CDR1 and CDR2 sequences are SGHNT and YENEEA. The V and J ends lost 7 bases and 8 bases respectively, with 20 bases between them. In nucleotides, the CDR3 is TGTGCCAGCAAACTAGGGGAGACGCCGAGGGAAAAACTGTTTTTT. This encodes CASKLGETPREKLFF.

This chain links TRBV9 with TRBJ1-5, with 9 bases that match TRBD1. The junction had 12 bases not matched to a gene; V was cut back by 0 bases and J by 2 bases. The CDR3 covers 19 residues. The germline CDR1 and CDR2 sequences are SGDLS and YYNGEE. CDR3 DNA sequence: TGTGCCAGCAGCGTAGTGAGCGGGACAGGGTTTAGGGGCAATCAGCCCCAGCATTTT. It translates to CASSVVSGTGFRGNQPQHF.